This TCR beta chain stems from a study of T cells after yellow fever vaccination. Study background: When fractions had low cell numbers, they were prepared with SMART-Seq v4 Ultra Low Input. Study-level results: Clonotype sharing between CD4 and CD8 compartments was small. The booster response re-showed most primary clones: approximately 95% CD4, about 89% CD8.

A note on this clonotype: As yet, its antigen is unknown.

The CDR3 loop spans 14 amino acids. With 0 bases clipped from V and 5 bases from J, the junction kept 1 base outside the gene matches. One entry per CDR3 protein, called by TCRdb with MiXCR from the 5' RACE reads. The profile shows some 110,000 distinct CDR3 sequences, 7.5% to 9.5% of them singletons. This sequence originates from a man aged 25-45 years who received the YFV17D yellow fever vaccine. Source: CD8+ T cells sorted from PBMCs, taken 45 days after the yellow fever booster vaccination. The J gene is TRBJ2-1, the V gene TRBV23-1; TRBD1 aligns across 7 bases. TRBV23-1 is known as an ORF, though its function is uncertain. The CDR3 DNA follows: TGCGCCAGCAGTCAATCGGGGACAGACAATGAGCAGTTCTTC. This codes for CASSQSGTDNEQFF.